This T cell receptor (beta chain) was recorded in a study of blood T cell repertoires in COVID-19. The wider study: The analysed material was cDNA or gDNA that came from T cells, B-cell-depleted T cells, or PBMCs.

Assay used: immunoSEQ multiplex PCR; TCRdb lists only in-frame clones, some missing. The profile shows about 74,000 clones, roughly 84% of them singletons. Between the trimmed V and J ends, which lost 4 bases and 5 bases, there was a span of 12 bases. Germline V gene data show CDR1 as SGDLS and CDR2 as YYNGEE. The CDR3 totals 14 residues. This TCR was sampled from a woman older than 75 with active or convalescent COVID-19. The rearrangement uses TRBV9 and TRBJ1-4; a possible D gene is TRBD1 (5 bases). The sample comprised peripheral blood. The CDR3 DNA is TGTGCCAGCAGCCGTCGGCAGGGCAATGAAAAACTGTTTTTT. Its protein is CASSRRQGNEKLFF.